A single sample gave rise to the 21 T cell receptor beta chains below, sequenced in a study of vaccination effects on CD4 cells after COVID-19. Assay: immunoSEQ multiplex PCR; the TCRdb copy retains only in-frame clones and omits some. The sample includes fewer than 25,000 clones, around 70% of them seen just once. The ViraFEST assay expanded antigen-specific CD4+ T cells with viral peptide pools before sequencing. Isolating CD4+ T cells followed approximately 9 days of culture. Of the BNT162b2 and mRNA-1273 vaccines, participants received two doses of one or the other. These receptors have no known antigen. Sequenced here: CD4+ T cells from PBMCs cultured with HCoV-NL63 spike peptides, sampled after COVID-19 vaccination. The receptors stem from a human donor who received a COVID-19 vaccine.

This clone turned up a few times. This rearrangement joins TRBV5-4 to TRBJ1-2; maybe TRBD1 (6 bases). The length of the CDR3 is 16 residues. The germline V and J ends were trimmed by 4 bases and 4 bases, with 20 bases remaining between them. CDR1 and CDR2 (germline): SGHNT, YYREEE (reference sequence). In DNA, the CDR3 is TGTGCCAGCAGCCACCCCACAGGGCCCGGGGGCTATGGCTACACCTTC. Its protein product is CASSHPTGPGGYGYTF.

This clone has a handful of counts. The V and J genes are TRBV19 and TRBJ2-1; perhaps TRBD2 as D (5 bases). The CDR3 covers 17 residues. The germline CDR1 and CDR2 sequences are LNHDA and SQIVND (reference sequence). V lost 3 bases and J 5 bases, leaving 20 bases between the germline ends. In nucleotides, the CDR3 is TGTGCCAGTAGTATTGGGCCTACAACTAGGTGGGACAATGAGCAGTTCTTC. Its protein product is CASSIGPTTRWDNEQFF.

The V call is TRBV3-1 (or the pseudogene TRBV3-2), the J call TRBJ1-1; the D gene is possibly TRBD1 (6 bases). The CDR3 has 14 residues. V was cut by 4 bases and J by 6 bases, with 15 bases left in between. The germline V gene has CDR1 LGHDT and CDR2 YNNKEL (reference sequence). For the CDR3, the DNA is TGTGCCAGCAGCCTCGAGGGGGACGTAGCTGAAGCTTTCTTT. Its translation: CASSLEGDVAEAFF.

The gene calls are TRBV5-8 and TRBJ2-5; D is perhaps TRBD2 (6 bases). V lost 2 bases to trimming and J lost 2 bases, with 13 bases between them. The CDR3 consists of 15 residues. The germline gives CDR1 SGHTS, CDR2 YDEGEE. CDR3 in amino acids: CASSFRELAQETQYF. Here the CDR3 DNA reads TGTGCCAGCAGCTTCCGTGAACTAGCTCAAGAGACCCAGTACTTC.

CDR3 in amino acids: CASSDNGPGTVNTGELFF. The CDR3, as DNA: TGTGCCAGCAGTGATAATGGCCCCGGGACAGTAAACACCGGGGAGCTGTTTTTT. The chain carries TRBV2 and TRBJ2-2; the match to TRBD1 covers 7 bases. The V and J ends lost 3 bases and 2 bases, in that order; junction bases with no gene match: 12. CDR3 length: 18 amino acids. Germline assignment: CDR1 SNHLY and CDR2 FYNNEI.

The gene calls are TRBV5-6 and TRBJ2-5, with 16 nucleotides matching TRBD2. The V gene's germline CDR1 is SGHDT and CDR2 YYEEEE. The length of the CDR3 is 18 residues. Germline trimming cut 4 bases from V and 5 bases from J; bases unmatched to any gene: 11. This CDR3 is CASSKPGLAGGPGETQYF. CDR3 DNA: TGTGCCAGCAGCAAACCGGGACTAGCGGGAGGGCCGGGGGAGACCCAGTACTTC.

This sequence joins TRBV25-1 and TRBJ2-7; TRBD1 matches 11 bases. V shed 6 bases, J shed 4 bases, and the junction held 5 bases outside the gene matches. The CDR3 runs 14 residues. Germline CDR1 is MGHDK and CDR2 is SYGVNS. This CDR3 reads CASSRTGGPYEQYF. The CDR3 nucleotides are TGTGCCAGCAGCCGGACAGGGGGCCCATACGAGCAGTACTTC.

The chain employs TRBV5-4 and TRBJ1-2; tentatively, D is TRBD1 (6 bases). Germline V gene data show CDR1 as SGHNT and CDR2 as YYREEE (reference sequence). Trimming took 0 bases from V and 7 from J, leaving 13 bases between them. CDR3 length: 14 residues. The CDR3 DNA sequence: TGTGCCAGCAGCTTGGTAACGCAGGGGATTGGCTACACCTTC. Its translation: CASSLVTQGIGYTF.

This clone has only a few counts. The V call is TRBV6-6, the J call TRBJ2-3, with 7 bases lining up with TRBD1. There are 15 residues in the CDR3. Germline assignment: CDR1 MNHNY and CDR2 SVGAGI (reference sequence). Unmatched junction bases numbered 7, after V lost 6 bases and J lost 1 base. CDR3 amino acids: CASRSHDRGTDTQYF. Written as DNA, the CDR3 is TGTGCCAGCAGGAGTCACGACAGGGGCACAGATACGCAGTATTTT.

J is TRBJ2-5 and V is TRBV5-6; possible D gene TRBD1, 5 bases. This CDR3 spans 15 amino acids. Looked up from germline, CDR1 is SGHDT and CDR2 is YYEEEE. Deletions cut 5 bases from V and 1 base from J, with 15 bases between. The CDR3 region is CASSQATQGQETQYF. In DNA form, the CDR3 reads TGTGCCAGCAGTCAGGCAACTCAGGGCCAAGAGACCCAGTACTTC.

The J gene is TRBJ2-1, the V gene TRBV19; D possibly corresponds to TRBD1 (5 bases). The V gene's germline CDR1 is LNHDA and CDR2 SQIVND (reference sequence). The CDR3 runs 13 residues. Trimming stripped 10 bases from V and 4 bases from J, with 14 bases between. CDR3 protein: CATTRASYNEQFF. In nucleotides, the CDR3 is TGTGCCACCACCAGGGCCTCGTACAATGAGCAGTTCTTC.

V gene TRBV18 combines with J gene TRBJ1-1; D possibly corresponds to TRBD1 (6 bases). This CDR3 has 14 residues. Germline V gene sequence: CDR1 KGHSH, CDR2 LQKENI. V was pared by 3 bases and J by 1 base, with 9 bases between. CDR3 residues: CASSPRQENTEAFF. In DNA form, the CDR3 reads TGTGCCAGCTCACCCAGACAGGAGAACACTGAAGCTTTCTTT.

The chain employs TRBV6-6 and TRBJ1-4, with unresolved D. Trimming removed 4 bases from V and 3 bases from J, with 9 bases in between. Germline CDR1 MNHNY, CDR2 SVGAGI (reference sequence). The CDR3 length is 14 residues. The CDR3 loop is CASSLDMANEKLFF. CDR3 nucleotide sequence: TGTGCCAGCAGTTTGGATATGGCTAATGAAAAACTGTTTTTT.

CDR3 amino acids: CASSDSGAGNTIYF. The CDR3 DNA sequence: TGCGCCAGCAGTGACTCGGGTGCAGGAAACACCATATATTTT. This chain links TRBV10-2 with TRBJ1-3; D ambiguous. Trimming cost V 3 bases and J 4 bases, with 10 bases left between them. From germline, CDR1 is WSHSY and CDR2 SAAADI. The CDR3 spans 14 residues.

The chain employs TRBV27 and TRBJ1-2; no clear D gene. This CDR3 is 14 amino acids long. Deletions cut 6 bases from V and 5 bases from J, with 16 bases between. Germline-derived CDR1 and CDR2 are MNHEY and SMNVEV (reference sequence). The chain's CDR3 is CASRLDGARYGYTF. Written as DNA, the CDR3 is TGTGCCAGCAGACTGGACGGAGCCCGATATGGCTACACCTTC.

The V gene is TRBV9, the J gene TRBJ2-3; TRBD2 aligns across 10 bases. CDR1 and CDR2 from the germline V gene are SGDLS and YYNGEE. Trimming cost V 2 bases and J 3 bases; bases outside gene matches: 3. CDR3 length: 15 residues. Here the CDR3 reads CASSVGLALTDTQYF. In nucleotides, the CDR3 is TGTGCCAGCAGCGTGGGACTAGCGTTGACAGATACGCAGTATTTT.

The chain combines TRBV5-1 with TRBJ2-1, with TRBD2 matching 13 bases. V was pared by 4 bases and J by 4 bases, with 5 bases of the junction left unmatched. Germline CDR1 is SGHRS and CDR2 is YFSETQ. The CDR3 is 16 residues long. CDR3 amino acids: CASSLGTSGTYNEQFF. CDR3 DNA: TGCGCCAGCAGCCTCGGGACTAGCGGGACTTACAATGAGCAGTTCTTC.

V is TRBV2 and J is TRBJ1-4; 8 nucleotides match TRBD1. The CDR3 length is 14 residues. Germline lookup yields CDR1 SNHLY and CDR2 FYNNEI. J was trimmed by 8 bases and V by 5 bases; bases with no gene match: 7. CDR3: CASSRDRPQEKLFF. Written as DNA, the CDR3 is TGTGCCAGCAGTAGGGACAGGCCCCAGGAAAAACTGTTTTTT.

This chain joins TRBV5-1 and TRBJ1-4, with 11 positions matching TRBD1. Per germline, CDR1 SGHRS and CDR2 YFSETQ. V was clipped by 4 bases and J by 0 bases; unmatched bases: 5. CDR3 length: 17 amino acids. The CDR3 DNA reads as TGCGCCAGCAGCAGCCGGACAGGGGGCACAACTAATGAAAAACTGTTTTTT. The encoded protein is CASSSRTGGTTNEKLFF.

A single count supports this clone. The chain links TRBV5-4 to TRBJ2-1, with TRBD2 matching over 10 bases. With 2 bases clipped from V and 5 bases from J, the junction kept 4 bases outside the gene matches. The length of the CDR3 is 15 residues. Germline CDR1 is SGHNT and CDR2 is YYREEE (reference sequence). Here the CDR3 reads CASSFSGRMNNEQFF. In DNA, the CDR3 is TGTGCCAGCAGCTTTAGCGGGAGGATGAACAATGAGCAGTTCTTC.

The count of this clone is one. This chain connects TRBV12-5 to TRBJ2-2, with a weak D call TRBD1 (5 bases). The V end lost 0 bases, the J end lost 5 bases, and 22 bases lay between the germline ends. Germline assignment: CDR1 LGHNT and CDR2 FRNRAP. CDR3 length: 19 residues. The CDR3 reads CASGLVPSREGVRTGELFF. CDR3 coding DNA: TGTGCTAGTGGTTTGGTGCCCTCCCGCGAAGGGGTTCGTACCGGGGAGCTGTTTTTT.